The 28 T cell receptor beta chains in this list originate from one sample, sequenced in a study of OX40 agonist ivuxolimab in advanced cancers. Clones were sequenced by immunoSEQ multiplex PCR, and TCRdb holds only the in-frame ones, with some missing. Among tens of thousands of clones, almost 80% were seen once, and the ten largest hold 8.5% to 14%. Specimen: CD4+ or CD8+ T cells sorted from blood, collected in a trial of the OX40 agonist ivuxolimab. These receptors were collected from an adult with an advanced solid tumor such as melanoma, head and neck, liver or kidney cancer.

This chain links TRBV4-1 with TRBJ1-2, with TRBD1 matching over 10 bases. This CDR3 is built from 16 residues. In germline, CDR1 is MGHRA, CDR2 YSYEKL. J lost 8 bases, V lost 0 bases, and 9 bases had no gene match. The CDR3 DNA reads TGCGCCAGCAGCCAAGATTTAGTCGGGACAGGGGCCGGCTACACCTTC. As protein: CASSQDLVGTGAGYTF.

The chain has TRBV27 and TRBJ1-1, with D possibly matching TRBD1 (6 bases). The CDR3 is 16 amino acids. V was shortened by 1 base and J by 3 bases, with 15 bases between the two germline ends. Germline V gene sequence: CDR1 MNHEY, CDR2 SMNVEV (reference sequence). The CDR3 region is CASSLYSGGLDTEAFF. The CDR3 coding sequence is TGTGCCAGCAGTTTATATTCGGGGGGGCTGGACACTGAAGCTTTCTTT.

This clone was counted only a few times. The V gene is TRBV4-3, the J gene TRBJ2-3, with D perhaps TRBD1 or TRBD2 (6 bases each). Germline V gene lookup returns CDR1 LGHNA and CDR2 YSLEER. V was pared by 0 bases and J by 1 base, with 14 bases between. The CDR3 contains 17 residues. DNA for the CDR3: TGCGCCAGCAGCCAAGATCATGGGGGGCTGCGCACAGATACGCAGTATTTT. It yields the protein CASSQDHGGLRTDTQYF.

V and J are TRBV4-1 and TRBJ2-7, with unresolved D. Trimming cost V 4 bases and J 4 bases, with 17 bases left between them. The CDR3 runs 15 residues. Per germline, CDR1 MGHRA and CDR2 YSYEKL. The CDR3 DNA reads TGCGCCAGCAGCCCTATACGGGCGGCGGAATACGAGCAGTACTTC. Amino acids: CASSPIRAAEYEQYF.

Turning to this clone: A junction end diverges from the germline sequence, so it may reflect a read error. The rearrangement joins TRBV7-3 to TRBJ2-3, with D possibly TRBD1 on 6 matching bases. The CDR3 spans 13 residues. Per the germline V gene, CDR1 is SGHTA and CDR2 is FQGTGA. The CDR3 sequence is CASSLTGSDTQYF. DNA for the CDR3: TGTGCCAGCAGTTTAACAGGGTCAGATACGCAGTATTTT.

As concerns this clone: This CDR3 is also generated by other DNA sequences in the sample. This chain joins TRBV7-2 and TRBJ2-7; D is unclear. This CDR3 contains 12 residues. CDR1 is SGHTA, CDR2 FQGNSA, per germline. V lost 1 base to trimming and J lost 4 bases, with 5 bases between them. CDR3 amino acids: CASSLDPYEQYF. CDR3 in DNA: TGTGCCAGCAGCTTAGACCCGTACGAGCAGTACTTC.

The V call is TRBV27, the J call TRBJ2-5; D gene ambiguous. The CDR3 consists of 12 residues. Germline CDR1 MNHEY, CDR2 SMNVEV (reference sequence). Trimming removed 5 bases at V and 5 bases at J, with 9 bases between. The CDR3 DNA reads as TGTGCCAGCAGTCTCCTGGGGGAGACCCAGTACTTC. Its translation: CASSLLGETQYF.

The CDR3, as DNA: TGTGCCAGCAGCTTAAATCCGGGAAACACTGAAGCTTTCTTT. Its protein product is CASSLNPGNTEAFF. This chain joins TRBV7-2 and TRBJ1-1; no firm D call. The CDR3 sequence is 14 residues long. Looked up from germline, CDR1 is SGHTA and CDR2 is FQGNSA. V dropped 2 bases and J dropped 2 bases, with 9 bases sitting between them.

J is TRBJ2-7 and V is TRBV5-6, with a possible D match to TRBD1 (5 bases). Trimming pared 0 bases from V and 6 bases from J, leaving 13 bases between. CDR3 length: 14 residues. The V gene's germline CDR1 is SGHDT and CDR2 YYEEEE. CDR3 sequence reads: CASSLDYRLGEQYF. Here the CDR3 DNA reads TGTGCCAGCAGCTTGGACTACAGGCTGGGCGAGCAGTACTTC.

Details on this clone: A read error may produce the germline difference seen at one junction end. The CDR3 region has the DNA TGTGCCAGCAGCATTGACCAGGGGGCCCCGCCGGTCTTC. This encodes CASSIDQGAPPVF. The chain joins TRBV7-6 to TRBJ2-1; 8 bases map to TRBD1. Per the germline V gene, CDR1 is SGHVS and CDR2 is FNYEAQ. The CDR3 has 13 amino acids.

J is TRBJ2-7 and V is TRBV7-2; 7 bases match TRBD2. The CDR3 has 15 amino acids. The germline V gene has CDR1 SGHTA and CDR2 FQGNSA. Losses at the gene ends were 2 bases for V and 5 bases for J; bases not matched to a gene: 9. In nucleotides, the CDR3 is TGTGCCAGCAGCTTATTGGTACTAGCGCACCACGAGCAGTACTTC. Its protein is CASSLLVLAHHEQYF.

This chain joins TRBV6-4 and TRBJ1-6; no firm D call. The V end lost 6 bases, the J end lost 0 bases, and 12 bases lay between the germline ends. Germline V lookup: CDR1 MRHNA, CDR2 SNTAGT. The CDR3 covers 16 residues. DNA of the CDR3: TGTGCCAGCAGGGAGACCGCTGACTCCTATAATTCACCCCTCCACTTT. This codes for CASRETADSYNSPLHF.

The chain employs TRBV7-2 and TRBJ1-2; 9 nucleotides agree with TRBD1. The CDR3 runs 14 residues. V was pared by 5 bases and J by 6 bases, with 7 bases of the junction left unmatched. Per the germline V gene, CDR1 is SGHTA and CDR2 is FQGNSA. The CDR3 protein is CASSPGTGRNGYTF. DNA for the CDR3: TGTGCCAGCAGCCCTGGGACAGGGCGAAATGGCTACACCTTC.

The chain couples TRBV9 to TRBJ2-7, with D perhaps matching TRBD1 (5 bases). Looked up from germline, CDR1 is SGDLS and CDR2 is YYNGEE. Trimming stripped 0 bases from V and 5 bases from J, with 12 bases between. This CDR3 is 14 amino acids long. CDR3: CASSVVGREHEQYF. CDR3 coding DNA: TGTGCCAGCAGCGTAGTTGGCAGGGAACACGAGCAGTACTTC.

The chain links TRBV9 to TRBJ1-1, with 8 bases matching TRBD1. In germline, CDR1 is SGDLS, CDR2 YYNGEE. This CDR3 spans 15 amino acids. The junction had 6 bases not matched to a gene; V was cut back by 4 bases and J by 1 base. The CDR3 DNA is TGTGCCAGCAGCTTCGTCGACAGGGGGAACACTGAAGCTTTCTTT. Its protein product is CASSFVDRGNTEAFF. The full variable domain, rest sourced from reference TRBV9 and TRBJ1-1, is DSGVTQTPKHLITATGQRVTLRCSPRSGDLSVYWYQQSLDQGLQFLIQYYNGEERAKGNILERFSAQQFPDLHSELNLSSLELGDSALYFCASSFVDRGNTEAFFGQGTRLTVV.

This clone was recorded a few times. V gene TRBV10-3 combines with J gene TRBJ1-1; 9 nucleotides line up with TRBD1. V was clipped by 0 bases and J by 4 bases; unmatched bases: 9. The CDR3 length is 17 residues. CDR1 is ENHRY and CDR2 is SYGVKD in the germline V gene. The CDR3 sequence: CAISESGTGLGSTEAFF. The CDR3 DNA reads TGTGCCATCAGTGAGTCGGGGACAGGGCTGGGTAGCACTGAAGCTTTCTTT.

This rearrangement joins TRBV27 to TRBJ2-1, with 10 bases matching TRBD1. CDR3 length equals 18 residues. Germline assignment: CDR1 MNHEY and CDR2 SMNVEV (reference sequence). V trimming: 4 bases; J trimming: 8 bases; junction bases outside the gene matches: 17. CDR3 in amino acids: CASSYVDRGREGFDEQFF. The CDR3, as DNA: TGTGCCAGCAGTTACGTAGACAGGGGGCGCGAGGGATTCGATGAGCAGTTCTTC.

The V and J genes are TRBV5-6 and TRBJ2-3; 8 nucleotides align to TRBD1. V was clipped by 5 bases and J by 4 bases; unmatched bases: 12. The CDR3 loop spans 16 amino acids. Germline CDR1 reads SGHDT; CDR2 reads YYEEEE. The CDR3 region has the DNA TGTGCCAGCAGGATCTGGTTTGACAGGGGACCAGATACGCAGTATTTT. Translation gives CASRIWFDRGPDTQYF.

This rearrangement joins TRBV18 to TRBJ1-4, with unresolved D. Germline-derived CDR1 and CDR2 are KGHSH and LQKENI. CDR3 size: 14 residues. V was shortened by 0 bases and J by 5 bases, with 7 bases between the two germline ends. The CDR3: CASSPPGSNEKLFF. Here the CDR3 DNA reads TGTGCCAGCTCACCACCAGGGTCAAATGAAAAACTGTTTTTT.

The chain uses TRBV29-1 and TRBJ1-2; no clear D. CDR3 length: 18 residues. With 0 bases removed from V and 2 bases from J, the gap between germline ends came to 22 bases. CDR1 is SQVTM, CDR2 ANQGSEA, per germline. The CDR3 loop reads CSVEDRKAGTASNYGYTF. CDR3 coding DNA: TGCAGCGTTGAAGATCGAAAGGCAGGAACAGCCTCAAACTATGGCTACACCTTC.

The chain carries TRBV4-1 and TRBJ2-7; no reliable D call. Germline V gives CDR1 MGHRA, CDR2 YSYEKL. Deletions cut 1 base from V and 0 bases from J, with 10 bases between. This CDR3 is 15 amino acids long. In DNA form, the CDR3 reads TGCGCCAGCAGCCAAGTCCCCAGTGCCTCCTACGAGCAGTACTTC. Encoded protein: CASSQVPSASYEQYF.

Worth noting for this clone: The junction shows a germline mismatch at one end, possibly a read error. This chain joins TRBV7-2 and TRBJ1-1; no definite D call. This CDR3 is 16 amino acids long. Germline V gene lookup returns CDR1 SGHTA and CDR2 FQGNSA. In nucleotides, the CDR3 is TGTGCCAGCAGTTTACCGTACGGGTCCATGAACAATGAAGCTTTCTTT. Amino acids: CASSLPYGSMNNEAFF. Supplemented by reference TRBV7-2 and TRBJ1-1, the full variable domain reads GAGVSQSPSNKVTEKGKDVELRCDPISGHTALYWYRQSLGQGLEFLIYFQGNSAPDKSGLPSDRFSAERTGGSVSTLTIQRTQQEDSAVYLCASSLPYGSMNNEAFFGQGTRLTVV.

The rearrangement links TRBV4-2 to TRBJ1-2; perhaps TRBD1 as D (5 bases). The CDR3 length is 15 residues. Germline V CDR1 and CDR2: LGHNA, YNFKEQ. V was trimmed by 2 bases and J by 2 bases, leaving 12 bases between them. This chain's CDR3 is CASSQTPPGNYGYTF. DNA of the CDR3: TGTGCCAGCAGCCAAACTCCTCCAGGGAACTATGGCTACACCTTC.

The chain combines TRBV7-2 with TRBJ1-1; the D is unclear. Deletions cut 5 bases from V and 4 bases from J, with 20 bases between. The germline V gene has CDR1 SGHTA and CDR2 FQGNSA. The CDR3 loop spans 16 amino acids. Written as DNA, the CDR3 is TGTGCCAGCAGCCCAGAGGTGGGAATGATAAGCACTGAAGCTTTCTTT. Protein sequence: CASSPEVGMISTEAFF.

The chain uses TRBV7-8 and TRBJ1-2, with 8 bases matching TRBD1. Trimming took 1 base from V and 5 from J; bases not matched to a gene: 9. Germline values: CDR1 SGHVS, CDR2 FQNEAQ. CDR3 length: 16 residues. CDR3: CASSLGSPGGVYGYTF. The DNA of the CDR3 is TGTGCCAGCAGCTTAGGTTCCCCAGGGGGCGTTTATGGCTACACCTTC.

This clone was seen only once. The DNA of the CDR3 is TGTGCCAGCAGCTCTACAGGGGGAGTCGACACCGGGGAGCTGTTTTTT. Protein sequence: CASSSTGGVDTGELFF. J is TRBJ2-2 and V is TRBV7-8; 8 nucleotides match TRBD1. Germline assignment: CDR1 SGHVS and CDR2 FQNEAQ. The ends lost 4 bases at V and 3 bases at J; junction bases unmatched: 7. The CDR3 loop spans 16 amino acids.

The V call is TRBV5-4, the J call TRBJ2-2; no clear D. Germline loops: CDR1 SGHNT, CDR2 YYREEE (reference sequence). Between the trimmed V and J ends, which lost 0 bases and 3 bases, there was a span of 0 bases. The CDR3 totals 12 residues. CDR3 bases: TGTGCCAGCAGCTTGGACACCGGGGAGCTGTTTTTT. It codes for CASSLDTGELFF.

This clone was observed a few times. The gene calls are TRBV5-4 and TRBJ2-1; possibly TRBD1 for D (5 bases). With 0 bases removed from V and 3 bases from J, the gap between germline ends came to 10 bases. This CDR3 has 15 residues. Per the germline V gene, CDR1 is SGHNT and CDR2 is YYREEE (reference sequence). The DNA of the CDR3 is TGTGCCAGCAGCTTGGAGGGGTTGGGCTACAATGAGCAGTTCTTC. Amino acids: CASSLEGLGYNEQFF.